The 26 T cell receptor beta chains below come from one sample, sequenced in a study of vaccination and CD4 T cells after COVID-19. Treatment: approximately nine-day PBMC culture with coronavirus spike peptide pools or control peptides (ViraFEST assay). The study sequenced cultured CD4+ T cell DNA using the Oncomine TCR Beta short-read assay. MiXCR, run by TCRdb on the PCR reads, gives a single entry per CDR3 protein. This table has 15,000 to 25,000 distinct CDR3 sequences, around 50% appearing once. These TCRs' antigens remain unknown. The sequenced sample consisted of CD4+ T cells from blood, cultured in vitro. Source of these receptors: a human donor who had recovered from COVID-19.

The V call is TRBV11-3, the J call TRBJ2-7; 7 bases agree with TRBD1. From germline, CDR1 is SGHNT and CDR2 YENEEA. The junction had 9 bases not matched to a gene; V was cut back by 5 bases and J by 5 bases. This CDR3 is 14 amino acids long. CDR3 nucleotide sequence: TGTGCCAGCAGCCGTGACAGGGCCACCCACGAGCAGTACTTC. Translation: CASSRDRATHEQYF. Full variable domain (rest looked up from reference TRBV11-3 and TRBJ2-7): EAGVVQSPRYKIIEKKQPVAFWCNPISGHNTLYWYLQNLGQGPELLIRYENEEAVDDSQLPKDRFSAERLKGVDSTLKIQPAELGDSAVYLCASSRDRATHEQYFGPGTRLTVT.

V is TRBV20-1 and J is TRBJ1-1; no clear D. This CDR3 is built from 13 residues. Germline CDR1 reads DFQATT; CDR2 reads SNEGSKA (reference sequence). Trimming took 6 bases from V and 6 from J, leaving 17 bases between them. The DNA of the CDR3 is TGCAGTGCCGCCCGGGCATGGGGAGCTGAAGCTTTCTTT. This gives the protein CSAARAWGAEAFF.

The chain is built from TRBV11-2 and TRBJ2-3, with TRBD2 identical over 7 bases. V trimming: 8 bases; J trimming: 10 bases; junction bases outside the gene matches: 6. CDR1 is SGHAT, CDR2 FQNNGV, per germline. This CDR3 region has 11 residues. CDR3 protein: CASFGGDAQYF. CDR3 sequence (DNA): TGTGCCAGCTTTGGGGGGGATGCGCAGTATTTT.

The chain carries TRBV19 and TRBJ2-2, with D perhaps given as TRBD1 or TRBD2 (5 bases each). This CDR3 is built from 13 residues. Germline V gene lookup returns CDR1 LNHDA and CDR2 SQIVND (reference sequence). V was pared by 6 bases and J by 6 bases, with 11 bases between. This CDR3 reads CASSLGPSGELFF. The CDR3 DNA is TGTGCCAGTAGCCTGGGACCGTCCGGGGAGCTGTTTTTT.

This sequence joins TRBV20-1 and TRBJ1-6; D gene uncertain. The CDR3 loop spans 15 amino acids. Trimming left V 5 bases short and J 6 bases short, with 17 bases between. Germline loops: CDR1 DFQATT, CDR2 SNEGSKA (reference sequence). The chain's CDR3 is CSAPPLSPSNSPLHF. In nucleotides, the CDR3 is TGCAGTGCTCCCCCGTTGTCTCCCTCTAATTCACCCCTCCACTTT.

This clonotype was counted only a few times. The chain combines TRBV12-3 or TRBV12-4 with TRBJ1-1; 9 bases fit TRBD1. The CDR3 is 13 residues long. After removal of 7 bases from V and 3 bases from J, the junction contained 3 bases not matched to a gene. The CDR3 region is CASNRGRYTEAFF. In DNA form, the CDR3 reads TGTGCCAGCAACAGGGGGCGGTACACTGAAGCTTTCTTT.

This clonotype was observed a single time. Mismatch with germline at one junction end may stem from a read error. The chain recombines TRBV24-1 with TRBJ2-1; 7 bases align to TRBD1. Per the germline V gene, CDR1 is KGHDR and CDR2 is SFDVKD. The CDR3 length is 20 residues. The CDR3 coding sequence is TGTGTCACCAGTGACCGCGCCGATAAGACCGACAGGGACCCCTACAATGAGCAGTTCTTC. This sequence encodes CVTSDRADKTDRDPYNEQFF.

The chain links TRBV20-1 to TRBJ2-1, with D perhaps matching TRBD1 (6 bases). The length of the CDR3 is 16 residues. CDR1 is DFQATT, CDR2 SNEGSKA, per germline (reference sequence). V lost 2 bases and J 8 bases, leaving 22 bases between the germline ends. The CDR3 loop is CSARPRTVLSRYEQFF. The CDR3 nucleotides read TGCAGTGCTAGACCGAGGACAGTTTTATCGAGGTATGAGCAGTTCTTC.

The gene calls are TRBV7-9 and TRBJ2-1; 7 bases are a match to TRBD1. The ends lost 5 bases at V and 9 bases at J; junction bases unmatched: 10. Germline V gives CDR1 SEHNR, CDR2 FQNEAQ (reference sequence). CDR3 length: 14 residues. The CDR3: CASSPRPDRPEQFF. In DNA form, the CDR3 reads TGTGCCAGCAGCCCCCGACCGGACAGGCCTGAGCAGTTCTTC.

The rearrangement joins TRBV24-1 to TRBJ2-2, with 10 nucleotides matching TRBD2. With V trimmed by 5 bases and J by 5 bases, 10 bases remained unmatched. The CDR3 totals 17 residues. Germline V gene sequence: CDR1 KGHDR, CDR2 SFDVKD. In nucleotides, the CDR3 is TGTGCCACCAGTGCGGGCAGCGGGAGGGCCAAGACCGGGGAGCTGTTTTTT. Encoded protein: CATSAGSGRAKTGELFF.

This clonotype was detected only once. The V gene is TRBV11-2, the J gene TRBJ2-5; tentative D call: TRBD2 (6 bases). The CDR3 covers 14 residues. V was cut by 1 base and J by 5 bases, with 11 bases left in between. Per germline, CDR1 SGHAT and CDR2 FQNNGV. CDR3: CASSLVISGETQYF. The CDR3 nucleotides are TGTGCCAGCAGCTTAGTAATCAGCGGGGAGACCCAGTACTTC.

This chain uses TRBV7-2 with TRBJ2-5; D is ambiguous. Germline CDR1 is SGHTA and CDR2 is FQGNSA. This CDR3 contains 13 residues. Deletions cut 1 base from V and 4 bases from J, with 7 bases between. The CDR3 loop is CASSLEGGETQYF. In DNA, the CDR3 is TGTGCCAGCAGCTTAGAGGGTGGAGAGACCCAGTACTTC.

This CDR3 reads CASSEVRGALGNEAFF. CDR3 DNA: TGTGCCAGCAGTGAAGTCAGGGGCGCGTTGGGTAATGAAGCTTTCTTT. The genes are TRBV6-1 and TRBJ1-1; D is possibly TRBD1 (6 bases). This CDR3 has 16 residues. Trimming stripped 1 base from V and 7 bases from J, with 19 bases between. Germline V lookup: CDR1 MNHNS, CDR2 SASEGT.

The J gene is TRBJ1-2, the V gene TRBV19, with TRBD1 matching 7 bases. The trim removed 6 bases at V and 6 bases at J, leaving 7 bases unmatched. Germline CDR1 and CDR2: LNHDA and SQIVND (reference sequence). CDR3 size: 13 residues. The CDR3 coding sequence is TGTGCCAGTAGAGTACAGGGGCGAGATGGCTACACCTTC. It translates to CASRVQGRDGYTF. The whole variable domain, filled in from reference TRBV19 and TRBJ1-2, reads DGGITQSPKYLFRKEGQNVTLSCEQNLNHDAMYWYRQDPGQGLRLIYYSQIVNDFQKGDIAEGYSVSREKKESFPLTVTSAQKNPTAFYLCASRVQGRDGYTFGSGTRLTVV.

The rearrangement uses TRBV20-1 and TRBJ1-5, with D unclear. The germline V gene has CDR1 DFQATT and CDR2 SNEGSKA (reference sequence). V was cut by 1 base and J by 4 bases, with 14 bases left in between. The CDR3 contains 15 residues. In DNA, the CDR3 is TGCAGTGCTAGAGTTGGGCAGCCACTAAATCAGCCCCAGCATTTT. This sequence encodes CSARVGQPLNQPQHF.

This clonotype occurred a few times. CDR3 loop: CSASQTASGYSNQPQHF. Here the CDR3 DNA reads TGCAGTGCTAGTCAAACGGCGTCGGGTTATAGCAATCAGCCCCAGCATTTT. The rearrangement uses TRBV20-1 and TRBJ1-5; D call uncertain. Germline CDR1 DFQATT, CDR2 SNEGSKA (reference sequence). V was pared by 3 bases and J by 0 bases, with 18 bases between. This CDR3 has 17 amino acids.

J is TRBJ1-2 and V is TRBV25-1, with D unclear. The ends were cut back, 3 bases at V and 0 bases at J, with 14 bases in the middle. The CDR3 loop spans 16 amino acids. Germline V gives CDR1 MGHDK, CDR2 SYGVNS. The CDR3 bases are TGTGCCAGCAGTGACCTCCGGACGGGAACTAACTATGGCTACACCTTC. It specifies CASSDLRTGTNYGYTF.

The J gene is TRBJ2-7, the V gene TRBV10-3, with TRBD1 matching 11 bases. Germline CDR1 ENHRY, CDR2 SYGVKD. The CDR3 has 15 amino acids. Trimming at V came to 6 bases and at J to 4 bases, leaving 8 bases not matched to a gene. CDR3 bases: TGTGCCATCAGAGGGGGGACAGGGGGTAGTTACGAGCAGTACTTC. Translated: CAIRGGTGGSYEQYF.

This clonotype showed up just a few times. This chain links TRBV6-1 with TRBJ1-6; 7 nucleotides agree with TRBD1. CDR1 MNHNS and CDR2 SASEGT come from the germline V gene. The ends lost 5 bases at V and 10 bases at J; junction bases unmatched: 11. The CDR3 extends over 15 amino acids. The CDR3 region is CASSPGGAGRSPLHF. In DNA form, the CDR3 reads TGTGCCAGCAGTCCAGGGGGGGCAGGAAGATCACCCCTCCACTTT.

This chain connects TRBV7-8 to TRBJ2-1, with 12 bases identical to TRBD2. Unmatched junction bases numbered 18, after V lost 5 bases and J lost 7 bases. Germline V lookup: CDR1 SGHVS, CDR2 FQNEAQ. The CDR3 extends over 19 amino acids. CDR3 region: CASSPRRTSGTPRGNEQFF. In DNA form, the CDR3 reads TGTGCCAGCAGCCCCAGAAGGACTAGCGGGACCCCACGGGGAAATGAGCAGTTCTTC. Together with reference TRBV7-8 and TRBJ2-1, the CDR3 gives the full variable domain: GAGVSQSPRYKVAKRGQDVALRCDPISGHVSLFWYQQALGQGPEFLTYFQNEAQLDKSGLPSDRFFAERPEGSVSTLKIQRTQQEDSAVYLCASSPRRTSGTPRGNEQFFGPGTRLTVL.

The chain links TRBV28 to TRBJ1-2; D is perhaps TRBD1 (5 bases). CDR3 size: 15 residues. Germline-derived CDR1 and CDR2 are MDHEN and SYDVKM. The V end was cut by 6 bases, the J end by 7 bases, with 21 bases between. The CDR3 DNA follows: TGTGCCAGCAGCTCCCGGGCAGGGCCTTTGGGTGGCTACACCTTC. Encoded protein: CASSSRAGPLGGYTF.

The V call is TRBV7-9, the J call TRBJ2-7, with 7 bases identical to TRBD1. In germline, CDR1 is SEHNR, CDR2 FQNEAQ (reference sequence). CDR3 length: 14 amino acids. The trim removed 6 bases at V and 0 bases at J, leaving 5 bases unmatched. Written as DNA, the CDR3 is TGTGCCAGCAGAGGTAGGGGGCCCTCCTACGAGCAGTACTTC. Amino acids: CASRGRGPSYEQYF.

The genes are TRBV7-8 and TRBJ1-1; D remains ambiguous. CDR3 length equals 14 residues. Germline V gives CDR1 SGHVS, CDR2 FQNEAQ. The V gene lost 3 bases and the J gene lost 1 base, with 9 bases spanning the gap. The CDR3 region is CASSLGLRNTEAFF. For the CDR3, the DNA is TGTGCCAGCAGCTTGGGCCTAAGGAACACTGAAGCTTTCTTT.

V and J are TRBV11-3 and TRBJ1-3, with TRBD1 matching over 8 bases. V gave up 6 bases and J gave up 2 bases; unmatched junction bases: 3. Germline V gene lookup returns CDR1 SGHNT and CDR2 YENEEA. The CDR3 contains 14 residues. In nucleotides, the CDR3 is TGTGCCAGCAGTTCGACAGGGGCTGGAAACACCATATATTTT. Translated: CASSSTGAGNTIYF.

The chain employs TRBV10-3 and TRBJ2-2; D remains unclear. V was shortened by 4 bases and J by 0 bases, with 12 bases between the two germline ends. This CDR3 region has 16 residues. Germline V gene sequence: CDR1 ENHRY, CDR2 SYGVKD. The CDR3 reads CAISATPSTNTGELFF. CDR3 in DNA: TGTGCCATCAGTGCCACACCTTCCACGAACACCGGGGAGCTGTTTTTT.

This clonotype appeared a single time. V is TRBV11-1 and J is TRBJ2-7, with 7 bases lining up with TRBD2. Trimming removed 5 bases from V and 6 bases from J; junction bases left unmatched: 13. The CDR3 runs to 15 residues. CDR1 is SGHAT, CDR2 FQDESV, per germline (reference sequence). In nucleotides, the CDR3 is TGTGCCAGCAGCCCAACCGATCGACTAGCTGGCGAGCAGTACTTC. This encodes CASSPTDRLAGEQYF.